One sample yielded the 20 T cell receptor beta chains listed below, sequenced in a study of blood T cell repertoires in COVID-19. Profiling relied on immunoSEQ multiplex PCR, and the TCRdb table lists in-frame clones only, not all of them. The sample has under 350,000 clones, nearly 90% seen once. Sequenced input: PBMCs or T cells enriched from blood (not recorded which). These receptor sequences come from a woman aged 55-70 years who had recovered from COVID-19.

This sequence joins TRBV7-9 and TRBJ1-5; perhaps TRBD1 as D (5 bases). The germline V gene has CDR1 SEHNR and CDR2 FQNEAQ (reference sequence). There are 16 residues in the CDR3. V lost 5 bases to trimming and J lost 2 bases, with 16 bases between them. CDR3 DNA: TGTGCCAGCAGCAGGGGCCTAAGAGAGGGCAATCAGCCCCAGCATTTT. It encodes CASSRGLREGNQPQHF.

This chain links TRBV30 with TRBJ1-1; D remains ambiguous. V gave up 2 bases and J gave up 2 bases, with 12 bases separating them. The length of the CDR3 is 14 residues. Germline V CDR1 and CDR2: GTSNPN, SVGIG (reference sequence). The CDR3 loop is CAWSPPGVNTEAFF. Written as DNA, the CDR3 is TGTGCCTGGAGTCCGCCGGGAGTTAACACTGAAGCTTTCTTT.

The rearrangement uses TRBV12-3 or TRBV12-4 and TRBJ2-7; the D gene is possibly TRBD2 (6 bases). Deletions cut 9 bases from V and 4 bases from J, with 13 bases between. This CDR3 has 12 residues. This chain's CDR3 is CASSGGWYEQYF. CDR3 sequence (DNA): TGTGCCAGTTCTGGGGGGTGGTACGAGCAGTACTTC.

The rearrangement links TRBV5-5 to TRBJ1-5, with D possibly matching TRBD1 (5 bases). The CDR3 extends over 16 amino acids. Per the germline V gene, CDR1 is SGHKS and CDR2 is YYEKEE (reference sequence). The V end was cut by 0 bases, the J end by 4 bases, with 14 bases between. The DNA of the CDR3 is TGTGCCAGCAGCTTGGAATGGTACGGGGGAAATCAGCCCCAGCATTTT. Protein sequence: CASSLEWYGGNQPQHF.

The chain recombines TRBV5-1 with TRBJ1-1; D may be TRBD1 (6 bases). The CDR3 extends over 15 amino acids. With 4 bases removed from V and 3 bases from J, the gap between germline ends came to 16 bases. The germline CDR1 and CDR2 sequences are SGHRS and YFSETQ. CDR3 amino acids: CASSLRTAPDTEAFF. The DNA for the CDR3 is TGCGCCAGCAGCCTAAGGACAGCCCCAGACACTGAAGCTTTCTTT.

A note on this clone: Distinct nucleotide sequences in the sample also encode this CDR3. This sequence joins TRBV3-1 (or the pseudogene TRBV3-2) and TRBJ2-3; the D gene is possibly TRBD2 (5 bases). Germline V gene sequence: CDR1 LGHDT, CDR2 YNNKEL (reference sequence). Trimming left V 4 bases short and J 6 bases short, with 5 bases between. The CDR3 runs to 11 residues. This chain's CDR3 is CASSLADTQYF. As DNA, the CDR3 is TGTGCCAGCAGCCTAGCGGATACGCAGTATTTT.

This rearrangement joins TRBV27 to TRBJ1-2; D remains ambiguous. CDR3 length: 15 residues. CDR1 is MNHEY and CDR2 is SMNVEV in the germline V gene (reference sequence). Trimming shortened V by 1 base and J by 4 bases, and 13 bases separated the two germline ends. The DNA for the CDR3 is TGTGCCAGCAGTTTATTTGCGGGTTCAAGCTATGGCTACACCTTC. Residues: CASSLFAGSSYGYTF.

The chain links TRBV19 to TRBJ1-1, with D maybe TRBD1 (5 bases). Germline V gives CDR1 LNHDA, CDR2 SQIVND (reference sequence). The V end was cut by 4 bases, the J end by 1 base, with 10 bases between. This CDR3 has 14 amino acids. CDR3 loop: CASSTLGGNTEAFF. CDR3 DNA: TGTGCCAGTAGTACCTTGGGGGGGAACACTGAAGCTTTCTTT. The full variable domain, in which reference TRBV19 and TRBJ1-1 provide the parts outside the CDR3, is DGGITQSPKYLFRKEGQNVTLSCEQNLNHDAMYWYRQDPGQGLRLIYYSQIVNDFQKGDIAEGYSVSREKKESFPLTVTSAQKNPTAFYLCASSTLGGNTEAFFGQGTRLTVV.

This sequence joins TRBV2 and TRBJ1-5; 11 bases agree with TRBD1. This CDR3 region has 16 residues. V trimming: 4 bases; J trimming: 10 bases; junction bases outside the gene matches: 12. Germline CDR1 is SNHLY and CDR2 is FYNNEI. CDR3 bases: TGTGCCAGCAGTGTTCTAGGAGGGACAGGGGGGGTCCCCCAGCATTTT. Residues: CASSVLGGTGGVPQHF.

The V and J genes are TRBV12-3 or TRBV12-4 and TRBJ2-1; D is ambiguous. The CDR3 length is 13 residues. V was cut by 2 bases and J by 12 bases, with 14 bases left in between. In DNA, the CDR3 is TGTGCCAGCAGTTTACCCCCCGCTAGTTTGCAGTTCTTC. Amino acids: CASSLPPASLQFF.

V and J are TRBV9 and TRBJ2-2, with D perhaps matching TRBD1 (6 bases). CDR1 and CDR2 from the germline V gene are SGDLS and YYNGEE. There are 16 residues in the CDR3. V dropped 0 bases and J dropped 1 base, with 10 bases sitting between them. The CDR3 loop is CASSVATGWNTGELFF. CDR3 DNA: TGTGCCAGCAGCGTAGCAACAGGGTGGAACACCGGGGAGCTGTTTTTT. Variable domain in full (rest from reference TRBV9 and TRBJ2-2): DSGVTQTPKHLITATGQRVTLRCSPRSGDLSVYWYQQSLDQGLQFLIQYYNGEERAKGNILERFSAQQFPDLHSELNLSSLELGDSALYFCASSVATGWNTGELFFGEGSRLTVL.

This clone was observed a single time. The chain has TRBV7-8 and TRBJ2-2; 8 bases are a match to TRBD1. Losses at the gene ends were 5 bases for V and 5 bases for J; bases not matched to a gene: 7. Germline V gives CDR1 SGHVS, CDR2 FQNEAQ. This CDR3 is 15 amino acids long. The CDR3 DNA follows: TGTGCCAGCAGCATCGGACAGGGAACAACCGGGGAGCTGTTTTTT. Amino acids: CASSIGQGTTGELFF.

The chain links TRBV24-1 to TRBJ1-3, with D uncertain. CDR3 size: 18 residues. The V end was cut by 5 bases, the J end by 0 bases, with 19 bases between. Germline-derived CDR1 and CDR2 are KGHDR and SFDVKD. This CDR3 reads CATSVPSPSPSSGNTIYF. DNA of the CDR3: TGTGCCACCAGTGTCCCTTCTCCCTCACCGAGCTCTGGAAACACCATATATTTT.

The V call is TRBV7-2, the J call TRBJ2-1, with D possibly being TRBD2 (6 bases). The germline V gene has CDR1 SGHTA and CDR2 FQGNSA. Deletions cut 0 bases from V and 6 bases from J, with 9 bases between. The CDR3 length is 14 residues. The CDR3 sequence is CASSLAGTSNEQFF. For the CDR3, the DNA is TGTGCCAGCAGCTTAGCCGGGACTTCCAATGAGCAGTTCTTC.

The genes are TRBV9 and TRBJ2-1, with 10 nucleotides matching TRBD2. The CDR3 spans 17 residues. Per the germline V gene, CDR1 is SGDLS and CDR2 is YYNGEE. Trimming took 4 bases from V and 1 from J; bases not matched to a gene: 8. In nucleotides, the CDR3 is TGTGCCAGCAGCCTACAATCGGGACTAGCGTCCTACAATGAGCAGTTCTTC. Translated: CASSLQSGLASYNEQFF.

The J gene is TRBJ2-3, the V gene TRBV3-1 (or the pseudogene TRBV3-2), with D tentatively TRBD1 (6 bases). The germline V and J ends were trimmed by 0 bases and 2 bases, with 15 bases remaining between them. The CDR3 length is 17 residues. CDR1 and CDR2 (germline): LGHDT, YNNKEL (reference sequence). CDR3 in DNA: TGTGCCAGCAGCCAAGAACCCCAGGGGACACCCACAGATACGCAGTATTTT. It encodes CASSQEPQGTPTDTQYF.

The chain couples TRBV19 to TRBJ1-1; unclear D gene. This CDR3 is 14 amino acids long. V was clipped by 1 base and J by 0 bases, with 6 bases between them. Germline V gene sequence: CDR1 LNHDA, CDR2 SQIVND (reference sequence). The CDR3 DNA reads TGTGCCAGTAGTATAGCTTCGGTGAACACTGAAGCTTTCTTT. Translating gives CASSIASVNTEAFF.

V gene TRBV5-1 combines with J gene TRBJ2-1; D perhaps matches TRBD2 (7 bases). Trimming pared 3 bases from V and 6 bases from J, leaving 19 bases between. CDR1 is SGHRS and CDR2 is YFSETQ in the germline V gene. The CDR3 consists of 16 residues. DNA for the CDR3: TGCGCCAGCAGCTGGGGGGGCCAGGGTGGTTTCAATGAGCAGTTCTTC. Its translation: CASSWGGQGGFNEQFF.

This clone has more than one count but fewer than ten. V is TRBV3-1 (or the pseudogene TRBV3-2) and J is TRBJ2-7, with 8 nucleotides matching TRBD2. CDR3 length: 14 amino acids. Trimming took 3 bases from V and 4 from J; bases not matched to a gene: 5. The germline V gene encodes CDR1 LGHDT and CDR2 YNNKEL (reference sequence). Here the CDR3 DNA reads TGTGCCAGCAGCCATCTAGTAGCGGGGTACGAGCAGTACTTC. This codes for CASSHLVAGYEQYF.

The gene calls are TRBV12-3 or TRBV12-4 and TRBJ1-6, with 9 bases matching TRBD1. The length of the CDR3 is 13 residues. After removal of 4 bases from V and 10 bases from J, the junction contained 2 bases not matched to a gene. The CDR3 nucleotides are TGTGCCAGCAGTTCTGGACAGGGGTCACCCCTCCACTTT. As protein: CASSSGQGSPLHF.